A selection of T cell receptor beta chains follows, all from one sample in a study of CD8 T cells in Susac syndrome. One entry per CDR3 protein results from TCRdb running MiXCR on the immunoSEQ multiplex PCR reads. The sample shows under 150,000 distinct CDR3 sequences, around 94% of them seen only once. Sample: CD4+ T cells from PBMCs. These receptors originate from a human donor with multiple sclerosis. Both conserved end residues are part of each CDR3. D genes are given only for firm matches. Clone size is shown for a subset of rows, as once, few, many or a class of expanded clone.

d_gene	j_gene	v_gene	abundance	CDR3aa	CDR3nt
-	TRBJ1-2	TRBV20-1	-	CSARNRQGKGFYGYTF	TGCAGTGCTAGAAATCGGCAGGGCAAAGGGTTCTATGGCTACACCTTC
-	TRBJ1-2	TRBV18	once	CASSPTESSRGYTF	TGTGCCAGCTCGCCCACCGAAAGTAGCAGGGGCTACACCTTC
TRBD1	TRBJ2-1	TRBV5-1	-	CASSLGQGNNEQFF	TGCGCCAGCAGCTTGGGACAGGGGAACAATGAGCAGTTCTTC
-	TRBJ1-2	TRBV20-1	-	CSARDTGGYGYTF	TGCAGTGCTAGAGATACTGGCGGATATGGCTACACCTTC
-	TRBJ1-1	TRBV25-1	-	CASSPRSPFVGAFF	TGTGCCAGCAGTCCCCGCTCCCCCTTTGTGGGAGCTTTCTTT
TRBD1	TRBJ2-5	TRBV5-1	-	CASSWTGDQETQYF	TGCGCCAGCAGCTGGACAGGGGACCAAGAGACCCAGTACTTC
TRBD1	TRBJ2-1	TRBV20-1	-	CSARDRGQVWKDEQFF	TGCAGTGCTAGAGACCGGGGACAGGTGTGGAAGGATGAGCAGTTCTTC
-	TRBJ2-7	TRBV3-1	-	CASSQTQGRGEQYF	TGTGCCAGCAGCCAGACCCAGGGTAGGGGCGAGCAGTACTTC
-	TRBJ2-1	TRBV6-4	-	CASSRQTYNEQFF	TGTGCCAGCAGTCGACAGACCTACAATGAGCAGTTCTTC
TRBD1	TRBJ2-7	TRBV12-3/TRBV12-4	-	CASSSRTGGFAYEQYF	TGTGCCAGCAGTTCCCGGACAGGGGGATTCGCCTACGAGCAGTACTTC
-	TRBJ1-1	TRBV28	-	CASTRTLLNTEAFF	TGTGCCAGCACCCGAACCCTCCTGAACACTGAAGCTTTCTTT
-	TRBJ1-5	TRBV6-2/TRBV6-3	-	CASSYSPNQPQHF	TGTGCCAGCAGTTACTCGCCCAATCAGCCCCAGCATTTT
TRBD2	TRBJ2-7	TRBV19	-	CASSMARLAESSYEQYF	TGTGCCAGTAGTATGGCCCGACTAGCGGAGTCCTCCTACGAGCAGTACTTC
-	TRBJ2-1	TRBV6-6	-	CASSYLDWGREQFF	TGTGCCAGCAGTTACTTGGACTGGGGGCGTGAGCAGTTCTTC
TRBD1	TRBJ2-1	TRBV6-2/TRBV6-3	-	CASSKLGQAYNEQFF	TGTGCCAGCAGTAAGCTGGGACAGGCCTACAATGAGCAGTTCTTC
-	TRBJ1-3	TRBV29-1	-	CSVVDRAPSGNTIYF	TGCAGCGTAGTGGACAGAGCGCCCTCTGGAAACACCATATATTTT
-	TRBJ1-1	TRBV4-2	-	CASSQESVRGNTEAFF	TGTGCCAGCAGCCAAGAGTCTGTGAGGGGGAACACTGAAGCTTTCTTT
-	TRBJ1-2	TRBV6-5	-	CASSYSIWDFYGYTF	TGTGCCAGCAGTTACTCGATTTGGGATTTCTATGGCTACACCTTC
TRBD1	TRBJ1-5	TRBV2	-	CASQWTGEQPQHF	TGTGCCAGCCAATGGACAGGCGAACAGCCCCAGCATTTT
-	TRBJ1-1	TRBV12-3/TRBV12-4	-	CASTYSLGYGFF	TGTGCCAGCACTTATTCCCTCGGGTACGGTTTCTTT
-	TRBJ2-5	TRBV20-1	-	CSADRSTAGEQETQYF	TGCAGTGCTGACAGGTCGACGGCGGGGGAACAAGAGACCCAGTACTTC
-	TRBJ1-3	TRBV6-5	-	CASSYRGGAGNTIYF	TGTGCCAGCAGTTACCGAGGCGGGGCTGGAAACACCATATATTTT
-	TRBJ1-1	TRBV6-2/TRBV6-3	-	CASSYSTYTEAFF	TGTGCCAGCAGTTACAGCACCTACACTGAAGCTTTCTTT
-	TRBJ1-1	TRBV7-2	-	CASSRNWGTEAFF	TGTGCCAGCAGCCGTAACTGGGGCACTGAAGCTTTCTTT
-	TRBJ2-5	TRBV6-1	-	CASSDPRDSRETQYF	TGTGCCAGCAGTGACCCCCGGGACTCCAGGGAGACCCAGTACTTC
-	TRBJ2-2	TRBV5-1	once	CASSDRPNTGELFF	TGCGCCAGCAGTGACAGGCCGAACACCGGGGAGCTGTTTTTT
TRBD2	TRBJ2-4	TRBV6-2/TRBV6-3	-	CASDLGGAKNIQYF	TGTGCCAGTGACCTGGGGGGGGCCAAAAACATTCAGTACTTC
-	TRBJ1-2	TRBV6-2/TRBV6-3	-	CASSLDYGYTF	TGTGCCAGCTCCCTGGACTATGGCTACACCTTC
-	TRBJ2-3	TRBV30	-	CAWILFTDTQYF	TGTGCCTGGATTCTGTTCACAGATACGCAGTATTTT
-	TRBJ1-1	TRBV6-2/TRBV6-3	-	CASSENRVPTEAFF	TGTGCCAGCAGCGAAAACAGGGTGCCCACTGAAGCTTTCTTT
TRBD1	TRBJ2-5	TRBV29-1	-	CSTWDRGGETQYF	TGCAGCACTTGGGACAGGGGGGGAGAGACCCAGTACTTC
-	TRBJ1-5	TRBV27	-	CASGQSLQPQHF	TGTGCCAGCGGACAGTCTCTTCAGCCCCAGCATTTT
-	TRBJ2-2	TRBV9	-	CASSVSGAGNTGELFF	TGTGCCAGCAGCGTCTCCGGGGCCGGGAACACCGGGGAGCTGTTTTTT
TRBD1	TRBJ1-2	TRBV7-2	-	CASSLGTGFYGYTF	TGTGCCAGCAGCTTGGGGACAGGTTTCTATGGCTACACCTTC
TRBD1	TRBJ2-5	TRBV6-5	-	CASSYNRGRETQYF	TGTGCCAGCAGTTACAACAGGGGACGAGAGACCCAGTACTTC
-	TRBJ2-2	TRBV5-4	-	CASSLRRENTGELFF	TGTGCCAGCAGCTTGAGGCGGGAGAACACCGGGGAGCTGTTTTTT
-	TRBJ2-1	TRBV20-1	-	CSATGGYGNEQFF	TGCAGTGCTACGGGGGGCTACGGCAATGAGCAGTTCTTC
-	TRBJ1-1	TRBV10-1	-	CASSESTQVSQAFF	TGCGCCAGCAGTGAGTCGACTCAAGTCAGCCAAGCTTTCTTT
-	TRBJ2-2	TRBV5-4	-	CASSPSRGSNTGELFF	TGTGCCAGCAGTCCTTCGAGGGGGTCGAACACCGGGGAGCTGTTTTTT
-	TRBJ2-5	TRBV3-1	few	CASSQTLGGTQETQYF	TGTGCCAGCAGCCAGACCCTCGGTGGGACACAAGAGACCCAGTACTTC